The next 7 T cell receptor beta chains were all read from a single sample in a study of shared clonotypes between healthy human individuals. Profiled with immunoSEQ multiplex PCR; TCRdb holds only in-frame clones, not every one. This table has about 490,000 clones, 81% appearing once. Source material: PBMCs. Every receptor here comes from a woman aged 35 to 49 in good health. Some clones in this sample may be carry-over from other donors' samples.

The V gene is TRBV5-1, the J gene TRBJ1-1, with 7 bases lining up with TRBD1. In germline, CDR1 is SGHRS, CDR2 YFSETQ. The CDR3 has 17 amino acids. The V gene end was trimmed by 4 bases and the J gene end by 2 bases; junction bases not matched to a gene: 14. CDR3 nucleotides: TGCGCCAGCAGCATCTCGGGACAGAAAAAGGCAAACACTGAAGCTTTCTTT. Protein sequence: CASSISGQKKANTEAFF.

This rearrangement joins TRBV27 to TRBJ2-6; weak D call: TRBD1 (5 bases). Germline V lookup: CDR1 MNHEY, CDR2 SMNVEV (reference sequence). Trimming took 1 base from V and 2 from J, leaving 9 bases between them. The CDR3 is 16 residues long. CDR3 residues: CASSLYTGTGANVLTF. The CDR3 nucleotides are TGTGCCAGCAGTTTATACACAGGCACTGGGGCCAACGTCCTGACTTTC.

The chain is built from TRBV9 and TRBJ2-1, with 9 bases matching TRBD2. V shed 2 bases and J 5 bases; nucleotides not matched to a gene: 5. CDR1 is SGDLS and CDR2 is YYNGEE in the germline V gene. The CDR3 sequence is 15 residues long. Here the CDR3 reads CASSVSGSRDNEQFF. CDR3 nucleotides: TGTGCCAGCAGCGTTAGCGGGAGTAGGGACAATGAGCAGTTCTTC.

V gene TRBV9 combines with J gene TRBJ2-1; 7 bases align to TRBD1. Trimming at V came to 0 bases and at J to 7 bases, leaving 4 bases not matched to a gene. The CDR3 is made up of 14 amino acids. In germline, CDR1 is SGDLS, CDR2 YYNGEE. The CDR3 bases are TGTGCCAGCAGCGTAGACAGGGGTGGGAATGAGCAGTTCTTC. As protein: CASSVDRGGNEQFF.

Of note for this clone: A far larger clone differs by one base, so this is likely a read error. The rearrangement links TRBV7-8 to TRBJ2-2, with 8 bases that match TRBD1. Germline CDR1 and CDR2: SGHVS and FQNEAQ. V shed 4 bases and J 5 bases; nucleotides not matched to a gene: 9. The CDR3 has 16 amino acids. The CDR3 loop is CASSSRVRGRTGELFF. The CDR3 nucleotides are TGTGCCAGCAGCTCGCGGGTCAGGGGGCGAACCGGGGAGCTGTTTTTT.

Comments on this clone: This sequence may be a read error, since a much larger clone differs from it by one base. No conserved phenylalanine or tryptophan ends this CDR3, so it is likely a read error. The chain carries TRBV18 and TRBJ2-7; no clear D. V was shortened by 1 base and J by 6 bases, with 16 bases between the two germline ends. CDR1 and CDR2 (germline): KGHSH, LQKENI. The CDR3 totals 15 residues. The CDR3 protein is CASSPLTGKVGEQYL. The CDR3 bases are TGTGCCAGCTCACCACTCACGGGCAAAGTCGGCGAGCAGTACTTA.

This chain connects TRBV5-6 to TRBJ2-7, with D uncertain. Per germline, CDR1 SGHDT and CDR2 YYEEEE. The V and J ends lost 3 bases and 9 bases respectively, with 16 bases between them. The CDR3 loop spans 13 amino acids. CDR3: CASSSDTTRGQYF. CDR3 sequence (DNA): TGTGCCAGCAGCTCAGATACCACCCGAGGGCAGTACTTC.